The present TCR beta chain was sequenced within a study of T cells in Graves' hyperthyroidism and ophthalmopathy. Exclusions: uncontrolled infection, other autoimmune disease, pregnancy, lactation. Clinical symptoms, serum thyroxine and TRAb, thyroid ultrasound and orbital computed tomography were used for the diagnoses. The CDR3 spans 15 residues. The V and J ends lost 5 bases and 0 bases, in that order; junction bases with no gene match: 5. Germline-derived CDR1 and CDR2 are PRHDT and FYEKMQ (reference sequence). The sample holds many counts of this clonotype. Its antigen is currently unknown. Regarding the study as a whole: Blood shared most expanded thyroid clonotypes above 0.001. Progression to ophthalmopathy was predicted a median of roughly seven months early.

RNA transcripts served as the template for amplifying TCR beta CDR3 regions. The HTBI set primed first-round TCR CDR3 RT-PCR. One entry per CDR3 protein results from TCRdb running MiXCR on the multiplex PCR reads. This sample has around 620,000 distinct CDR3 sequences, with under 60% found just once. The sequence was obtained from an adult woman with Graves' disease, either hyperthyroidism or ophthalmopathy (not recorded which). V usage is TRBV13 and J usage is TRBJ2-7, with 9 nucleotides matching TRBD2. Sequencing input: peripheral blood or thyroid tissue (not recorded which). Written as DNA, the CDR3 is TGTGCCAGCAGCGCCGGGACTAGCAGCTCCTACGAGCAGTACTTC. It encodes CASSAGTSSSYEQYF.